This paragraph covers one TCR beta chain sequence. Antigen: not known. The CDR3 sequence is 15 residues long. V lost 1 base and J lost 3, with 15 bases in between. Germline lookup yields CDR1 SQVTM and CDR2 ANQGSEA. This sample was taken from a study of T cell responses to AZD1222 COVID-19 vaccine. Generated by immunoSEQ multiplex PCR, the TCRdb table keeps only in-frame clones and is missing some. The repertoire holds roughly 80,000 clones, about nine tenths seen once, with 4% to 5% in the top ten. Overall study findings and caveats: Rises in breadth and depth of Spike-specific TCRs came after two AZD1222 doses. Recipients of AZD1222 seropositive at baseline numbered only six or seven. Reportedly, nearly half the spike-specific TCRs target unmutated variant regions. Females made up more of the donors, who were largely white British, and clonal diversity may have come out too low.

This chain links TRBV29-1 with TRBJ1-1, with D unclear. Sequenced material: peripheral blood, taken on day 0 of AZD1222 vaccination. This TCR derives from an adult in good health. The CDR3 loop is CSVEASPRWHTEAFF. The CDR3 coding sequence is TGCAGCGTTGAAGCCAGCCCTAGGTGGCACACTGAAGCTTTCTTT. Complete variable domain (other parts from reference TRBV29-1 and TRBJ1-1): SAVISQKPSRDICQRGTSLTIQCQVDSQVTMMFWYRQQPGQSLTLIATANQGSEATYESGFVIDKFPISRPNLTFSTLTVSNMSPEDSSIYLCSVEASPRWHTEAFFGQGTRLTVV.